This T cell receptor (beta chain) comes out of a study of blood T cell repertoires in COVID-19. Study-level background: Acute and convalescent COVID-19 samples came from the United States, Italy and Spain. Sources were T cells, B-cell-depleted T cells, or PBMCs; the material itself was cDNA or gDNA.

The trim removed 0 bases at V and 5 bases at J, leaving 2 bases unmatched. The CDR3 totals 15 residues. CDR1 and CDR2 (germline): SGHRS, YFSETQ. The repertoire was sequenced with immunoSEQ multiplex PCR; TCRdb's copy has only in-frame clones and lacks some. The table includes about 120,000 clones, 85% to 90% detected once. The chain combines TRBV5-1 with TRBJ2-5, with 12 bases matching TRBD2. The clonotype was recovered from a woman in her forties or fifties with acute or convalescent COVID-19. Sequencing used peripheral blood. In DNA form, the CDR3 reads TGCGCCAGCAGCTTGGGACTAGCGGGGGCGGAGACCCAGTACTTC. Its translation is CASSLGLAGAETQYF. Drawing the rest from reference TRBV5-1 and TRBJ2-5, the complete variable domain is KAGVTQTPRYLIKTRGQQVTLSCSPISGHRSVSWYQQTPGQGLQFLFEYFSETQRNKGNFPGRFSGRQFSNSRSEMNVSTLELGDSALYLCASSLGLAGAETQYFGPGTRLLVL.